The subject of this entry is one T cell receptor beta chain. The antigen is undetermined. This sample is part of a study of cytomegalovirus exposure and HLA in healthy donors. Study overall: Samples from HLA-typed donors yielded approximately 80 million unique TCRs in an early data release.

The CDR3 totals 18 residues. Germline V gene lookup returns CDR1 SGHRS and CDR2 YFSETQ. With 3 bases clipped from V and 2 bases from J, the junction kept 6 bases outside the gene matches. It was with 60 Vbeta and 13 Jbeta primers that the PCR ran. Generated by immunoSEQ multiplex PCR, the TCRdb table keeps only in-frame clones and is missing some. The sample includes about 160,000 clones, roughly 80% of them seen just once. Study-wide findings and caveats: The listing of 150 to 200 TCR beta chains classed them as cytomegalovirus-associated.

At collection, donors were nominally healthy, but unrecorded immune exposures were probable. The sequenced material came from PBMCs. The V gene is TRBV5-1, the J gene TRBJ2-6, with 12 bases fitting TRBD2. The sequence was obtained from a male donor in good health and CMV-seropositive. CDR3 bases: TGCGCCAGCAGCTGGAGACTAGCGGGAGTTACTGGGGCCAACGTCCTGACTTTC. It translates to CASSWRLAGVTGANVLTF.